This TCR beta chain originates from a study of control samples from healthy donors and cancer patients. Profiling relied on immunoSEQ multiplex PCR, and the TCRdb table lists in-frame clones only, not all of them. The repertoire holds over 150,000 clones, with roughly 94% as singletons. The CDR3 contains 13 residues. Trimming took off 2 bases at V and 7 bases at J, with 11 bases between the two ends. Germline V gene sequence: CDR1 SNHLY, CDR2 FYNNEI. J is TRBJ1-2 and V is TRBV2; unclear D gene. The specimen was PBMCs. The sequence was obtained from a man aged 55 to 70 with colorectal cancer. CDR3 region: CASSESWASGYTF. The CDR3 bases are TGTGCCAGCAGTGAATCATGGGCTTCTGGCTACACCTTC.